These 18 T cell receptor beta chains share one sample of origin, sequenced in a study of cytomegalovirus exposure and HLA in healthy donors. With 60 Vbeta and 13 Jbeta primers, the PCR was carried out. The method was immunoSEQ multiplex PCR; TCRdb's version includes in-frame clones alone and lacks a portion of them. The data contain fewer than 250,000 clones, approximately 70% of them seen just once; the ten biggest clones take up under 2%. Sequencing was done on a sample of PBMCs. The receptors here all came from a woman aged 25 to 45 in good health and CMV-seronegative.

As to this clone: The sample has other DNA sequences that encode this CDR3 too. V usage is TRBV4-1 and J usage is TRBJ2-5; TRBD2 matches 9 bases. V was clipped by 1 base and J by 1 base; unmatched bases: 4. The CDR3 runs 16 residues. From germline, CDR1 is MGHRA and CDR2 YSYEKL. CDR3 in DNA: TGCGCCAGCAGCCAAGCTAGCGGGGCCTTCCAAGAGACCCAGTACTTC. Protein product: CASSQASGAFQETQYF.

This chain links TRBV28 with TRBJ1-5, with TRBD1 matching over 7 bases. Trimming cost V 8 bases and J 3 bases; bases outside gene matches: 10. The CDR3 contains 15 residues. Germline V gene data show CDR1 as MDHEN and CDR2 as SYDVKM. The CDR3 DNA reads TGTGCCAGCCGACAATTGACAGGGACCAATCAGCCCCAGCATTTT. Amino acid sequence: CASRQLTGTNQPQHF.

This chain joins TRBV6-1 and TRBJ1-1; TRBD1 aligns across 8 bases. This CDR3 spans 15 amino acids. The germline V gene encodes CDR1 MNHNS and CDR2 SASEGT. The V segment lost 8 bases and the J segment 1 base; nucleotides outside the gene matches: 9. This CDR3 is CASSWADRANTEAFF. The CDR3 nucleotides are TGTGCCAGCTCGTGGGCGGACAGGGCGAACACTGAAGCTTTCTTT.

V and J are TRBV10-2 and TRBJ1-1; a possible D gene is TRBD1 (5 bases). The CDR3 totals 13 residues. Trimming removed 9 bases from V and 1 base from J, with 12 bases in between. Germline V gene sequence: CDR1 WSHSY, CDR2 SAAADI. The CDR3 sequence is CASRGSQNTEAFF. CDR3 sequence (DNA): TGCGCCAGTCGGGGGAGCCAGAACACTGAAGCTTTCTTT.

The rearrangement uses TRBV7-9 and TRBJ1-2; no firm D call. The germline gives CDR1 SEHNR, CDR2 FQNEAQ (reference sequence). V gave up 1 base and J gave up 14 bases, with 14 bases separating them. This CDR3 has 12 residues. CDR3 protein: CASSLEDYPKTF. The CDR3 DNA sequence: TGTGCCAGCAGCTTAGAGGACTACCCTAAGACCTTC.

The rearrangement uses TRBV18 and TRBJ1-4; 10 nucleotides agree with TRBD1. Germline V gene sequence: CDR1 KGHSH, CDR2 LQKENI. This CDR3 has 15 amino acids. Trimming cost V 6 bases and J 8 bases; bases outside gene matches: 9. The CDR3 bases are TGTGCCAGCTCGCTACCGGGACAGGGGAAGGAAAAACTGTTTTTT. Translated: CASSLPGQGKEKLFF.

In this sample, this clone turned up once. The chain joins TRBV7-2 to TRBJ1-1, with TRBD1 as a possible D gene (5 bases). The germline CDR1 and CDR2 sequences are SGHTA and FQGNSA. CDR3 length equals 16 residues. With 4 bases removed from V and 1 base from J, the gap between germline ends came to 16 bases. The CDR3, as DNA: TGTGCCAGCAGCTGGCAGCAGGGCGGAAGGAACACTGAAGCTTTCTTT. Protein: CASSWQQGGRNTEAFF.

The chain combines TRBV6-6 with TRBJ1-4; TRBD1 aligns across 9 bases. Looked up from germline, CDR1 is MNHNY and CDR2 is SVGAGI (reference sequence). V lost 6 bases to trimming and J lost 8 bases; unmatched junction nucleotides: 10. This CDR3 contains 15 residues. CDR3 nucleotides: TGTGCCAGCAGCTCCTACGACAGGGGGAAGGAAAAACTGTTTTTT. Translating gives CASSSYDRGKEKLFF.

This clone was detected only a few times. V and J are TRBV6-1 and TRBJ2-7; TRBD2 is a possible D gene (5 bases). CDR1 and CDR2 (germline): MNHNS, SASEGT. V was pared by 6 bases and J by 5 bases, with 17 bases between. The CDR3 loop spans 14 amino acids. In nucleotides, the CDR3 is TGTGCCAGCAGCACCGAGCGGAACGGGAACGAGCAGTACTTC. Protein product: CASSTERNGNEQYF.

This clone was observed once. The chain uses TRBV30 and TRBJ1-5; TRBD1 is a possible D gene (5 bases). CDR3 length: 16 residues. CDR1 GTSNPN and CDR2 SVGIG come from the germline V gene (reference sequence). The V gene lost 0 bases and the J gene lost 2 bases, with 14 bases spanning the gap. The CDR3 region has the DNA TGTGCCTGGAGTGTAGTGGGGCGCGGCGGCAATCAGCCCCAGCATTTT. Translation: CAWSVVGRGGNQPQHF.

As for this clone: One end of the junction varies from germline; a read error may be responsible. This rearrangement joins TRBV7-9 to TRBJ2-5; 10 nucleotides match TRBD1. From germline, CDR1 is SEHNR and CDR2 FQNEAQ (reference sequence). The CDR3 is made up of 15 amino acids. CDR3 nucleotide sequence: TGTTCCAGCAGCTCGGGACAGGGGAGACAAGAGACCCAGTACTTC. Translating it yields CSSSSGQGRQETQYF.

This clone came up once. As DNA, the CDR3 is TGTGCCAGCAGCCCCCGGGACAGGGCAAGGGGGAACATTCAGTACTTC. Encoded protein: CASSPRDRARGNIQYF. The J gene is TRBJ2-4, the V gene TRBV5-6; 9 bases align to TRBD1. The germline gives CDR1 SGHDT, CDR2 YYEEEE. Unmatched junction bases numbered 12, after V lost 4 bases and J lost 7 bases. This CDR3 region has 16 residues.

This clone was recorded once. The rearrangement uses TRBV19 and TRBJ1-2; D gene uncertain. Per the germline V gene, CDR1 is LNHDA and CDR2 is SQIVND (reference sequence). This CDR3 contains 13 residues. The V and J ends lost 6 bases and 7 bases respectively, with 15 bases between them. This chain's CDR3 is CASRSGEQRGYTF. In DNA form, the CDR3 reads TGTGCCAGTAGGTCGGGAGAGCAGCGTGGCTACACCTTC. The variable domain in full, with the rest retrieved from reference TRBV19 and TRBJ1-2, is DGGITQSPKYLFRKEGQNVTLSCEQNLNHDAMYWYRQDPGQGLRLIYYSQIVNDFQKGDIAEGYSVSREKKESFPLTVTSAQKNPTAFYLCASRSGEQRGYTFGSGTRLTVV.

V and J are TRBV19 and TRBJ2-5, with 8 bases aligning to TRBD2. Trimming removed 1 base from V and 2 bases from J; junction bases left unmatched: 6. The CDR3 spans 16 residues. The germline CDR1 and CDR2 sequences are LNHDA and SQIVND (reference sequence). The CDR3 loop reads CASSIVGSGIQETQYF. The CDR3 DNA is TGTGCCAGTAGTATAGTGGGTAGCGGGATTCAAGAGACCCAGTACTTC. Filled out from reference TRBV19 and TRBJ2-5, the complete variable domain reads DGGITQSPKYLFRKEGQNVTLSCEQNLNHDAMYWYRQDPGQGLRLIYYSQIVNDFQKGDIAEGYSVSREKKESFPLTVTSAQKNPTAFYLCASSIVGSGIQETQYFGPGTRLLVL.

The V and J genes are TRBV10-3 and TRBJ2-5; 9 positions match TRBD2. The CDR3 is made up of 17 amino acids. With V trimmed by 0 bases and J by 2 bases, 7 bases remained unmatched. CDR1 and CDR2 from the germline V gene are ENHRY and SYGVKD. CDR3 nucleotide sequence: TGTGCCATCAGTGAGTCCCCAGCGGGGGGCCGACAAGAGACCCAGTACTTC. Its translation: CAISESPAGGRQETQYF.

The V call is TRBV10-2, the J call TRBJ2-7, with 8 bases fitting TRBD1. Trimming removed 10 bases from V and 1 base from J; junction bases left unmatched: 6. The CDR3 extends over 13 amino acids. CDR1 and CDR2 (germline): WSHSY, SAAADI. The CDR3 loop is CATSRDRSYEQYF. CDR3 nucleotide sequence: TGCGCCACCTCCCGGGACAGGTCCTACGAGCAGTACTTC.

The chain combines TRBV10-3 with TRBJ1-1; tentative D call: TRBD1 (6 bases). Trimming removed 3 bases from V and 8 bases from J, with 10 bases in between. The length of the CDR3 is 12 residues. Germline assignment: CDR1 ENHRY and CDR2 SYGVKD. CDR3 bases: TGTGCCATCAGTGAAACGACAGGAGAAGCTTTCTTT. Translating it yields CAISETTGEAFF.

Remarks on this clone: One junction end does not reproduce the germline sequence, and a read error may be involved. The V call is TRBV9, the J call TRBJ2-3; 13 bases align to TRBD2. Germline CDR1 and CDR2: SGDLS and YYNGEE. The CDR3 spans 18 residues. The DNA for the CDR3 is TGTGCCACCAGCGTAGACGGACTAGCGGGGGCCTACACAGATACGCAGTATTTT. Encoded protein: CATSVDGLAGAYTDTQYF.